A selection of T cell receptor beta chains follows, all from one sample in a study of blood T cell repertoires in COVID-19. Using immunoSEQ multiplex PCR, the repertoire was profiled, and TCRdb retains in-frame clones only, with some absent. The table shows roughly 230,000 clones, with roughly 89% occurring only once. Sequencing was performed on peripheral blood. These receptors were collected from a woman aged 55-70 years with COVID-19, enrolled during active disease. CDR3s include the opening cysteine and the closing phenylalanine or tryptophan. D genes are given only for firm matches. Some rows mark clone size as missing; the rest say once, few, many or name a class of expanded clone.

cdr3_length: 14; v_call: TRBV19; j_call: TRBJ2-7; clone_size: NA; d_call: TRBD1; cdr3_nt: TGTGCCAGTAGTCCGGGACAGGGGCCGTACGAGCAGTACTTC; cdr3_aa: CASSPGQGPYEQYF
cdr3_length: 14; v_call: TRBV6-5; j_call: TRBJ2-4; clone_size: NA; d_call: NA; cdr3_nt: TGTGCCAGCAGGGACACCCCAGCCAAAAACATTCAGTACTTC; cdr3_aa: CASRDTPAKNIQYF
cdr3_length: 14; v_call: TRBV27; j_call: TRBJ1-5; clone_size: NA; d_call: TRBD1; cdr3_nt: TGTGCCAGCAGTTTTGACAGGGGGCATCAGCCCCAGCATTTT; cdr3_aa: CASSFDRGHQPQHF
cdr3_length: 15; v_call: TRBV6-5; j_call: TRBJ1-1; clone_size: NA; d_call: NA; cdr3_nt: TGTGCCAGCAGGTACACACAGGGAATGAACACTGAAGCTTTCTTT; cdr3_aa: CASRYTQGMNTEAFF
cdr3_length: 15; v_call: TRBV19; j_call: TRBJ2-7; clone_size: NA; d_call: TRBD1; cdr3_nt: TGTGCCAGTAGCCTCGGAGGGACAGGAGGTGACGAGCAGTACTTC; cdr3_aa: CASSLGGTGGDEQYF
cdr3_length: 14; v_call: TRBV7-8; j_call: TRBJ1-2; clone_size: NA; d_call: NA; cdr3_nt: TGTGCCAGCAGCTTTCGGACAGTTAACTATGGCTACACCTTC; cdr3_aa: CASSFRTVNYGYTF
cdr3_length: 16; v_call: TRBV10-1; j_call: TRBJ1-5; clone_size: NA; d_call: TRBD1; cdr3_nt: TGCGCCAGCAGTGAAAAGACAGGGCATAGCAATCAGCCCCAGCATTTT; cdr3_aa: CASSEKTGHSNQPQHF
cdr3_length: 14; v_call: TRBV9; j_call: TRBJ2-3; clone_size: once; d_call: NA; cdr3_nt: TGTGCCAGCAGCGGCCAGGGAAGCACAGATACGCAGTATTTT; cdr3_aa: CASSGQGSTDTQYF
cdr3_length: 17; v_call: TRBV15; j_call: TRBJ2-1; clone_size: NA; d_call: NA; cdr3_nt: TGTGCCACCAGCAGAGGTGAGCGGTATTTCTCCTACAATGAGCAGTTCTTC; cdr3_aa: CATSRGERYFSYNEQFF
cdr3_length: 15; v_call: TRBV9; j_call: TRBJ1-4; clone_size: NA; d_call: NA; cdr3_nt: TGTGCCAGCAGCGCTACCGGGGTAATCGGCGAAAAACTGTTTTTT; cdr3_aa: CASSATGVIGEKLFF
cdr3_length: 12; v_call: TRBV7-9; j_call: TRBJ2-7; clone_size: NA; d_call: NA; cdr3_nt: TGTGCCAGCAGCGACAGCTCCTACGAGCAGTACTTC; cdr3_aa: CASSDSSYEQYF
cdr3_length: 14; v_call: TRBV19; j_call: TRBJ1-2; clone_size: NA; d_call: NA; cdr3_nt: TGTGCCAGTAGTATTGGTGGTCAGAACTATGGCTACACCTTC; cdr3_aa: CASSIGGQNYGYTF
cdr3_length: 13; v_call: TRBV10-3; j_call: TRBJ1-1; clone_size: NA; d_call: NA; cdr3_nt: TGTGCCATCAGCCTCGGTGGGAACACTGAAGCTTTCTTT; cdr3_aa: CAISLGGNTEAFF
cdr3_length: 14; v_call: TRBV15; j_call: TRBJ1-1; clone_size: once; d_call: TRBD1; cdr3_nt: TGTGCCACCAGCACAGGGGGCTTCGGCACTGAAGCTTTCTTT; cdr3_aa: CATSTGGFGTEAFF
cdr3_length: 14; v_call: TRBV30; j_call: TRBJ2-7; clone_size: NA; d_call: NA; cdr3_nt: TGTGCCTGGAGTCTCCTAGGGGACTCCTACGAGCAGTACTTC; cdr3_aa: CAWSLLGDSYEQYF
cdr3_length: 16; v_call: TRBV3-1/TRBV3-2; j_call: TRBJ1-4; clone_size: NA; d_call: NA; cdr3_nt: TGTGCCAGCAGCCAAGTATCCAGGGGCCACGATGAAAAACTGTTTTTT; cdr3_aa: CASSQVSRGHDEKLFF
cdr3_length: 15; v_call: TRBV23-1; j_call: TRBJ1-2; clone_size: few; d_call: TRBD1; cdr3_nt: TGCGCCAGCAGTCAGTATACAGGGGGCCCGGAGAGCTACACCTTC; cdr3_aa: CASSQYTGGPESYTF
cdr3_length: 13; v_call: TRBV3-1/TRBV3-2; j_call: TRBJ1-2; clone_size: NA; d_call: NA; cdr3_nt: TGTGCCAGCAGCGGGGGCGCAAACTATGGCTACACCTTC; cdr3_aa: CASSGGANYGYTF
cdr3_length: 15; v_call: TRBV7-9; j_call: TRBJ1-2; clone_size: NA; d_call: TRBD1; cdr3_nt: TGTGCCAGCAGCCAAGCCGGGACAGGGGGATATGGCTACACCTTC; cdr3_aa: CASSQAGTGGYGYTF
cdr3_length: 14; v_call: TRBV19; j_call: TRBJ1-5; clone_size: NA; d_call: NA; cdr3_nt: TGTGCCAGTAGTATTGGAGGCAGCAATCAGCCCCAGCATTTT; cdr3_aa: CASSIGGSNQPQHF
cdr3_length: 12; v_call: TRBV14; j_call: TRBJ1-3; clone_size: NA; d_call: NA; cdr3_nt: TGTGCCAGCAGTCGTAGTCGGAACACCATATATTTT; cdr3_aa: CASSRSRNTIYF
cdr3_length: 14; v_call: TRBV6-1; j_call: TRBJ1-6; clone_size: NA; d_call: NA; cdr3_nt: TGTGCCAGCAGATCCGGGACACTCAATTCACCCCTCCACTTT; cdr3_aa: CASRSGTLNSPLHF
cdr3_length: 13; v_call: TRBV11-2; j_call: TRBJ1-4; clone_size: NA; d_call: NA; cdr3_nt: TGTGCCAGCAGCCCCTCGATGAGTGAAAAACTGTTTTTT; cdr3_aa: CASSPSMSEKLFF
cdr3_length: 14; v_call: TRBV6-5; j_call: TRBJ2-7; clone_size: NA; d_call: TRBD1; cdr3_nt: TGTGCCAGCAGCCGGACAGGACGAGGGGACGAGCAGTACTTC; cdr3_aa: CASSRTGRGDEQYF
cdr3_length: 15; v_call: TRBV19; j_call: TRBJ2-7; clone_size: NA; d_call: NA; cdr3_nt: TGTGCCAGTAGTCCCCGAAGAGGGGGCTCCTACGAGCAGTACTTC; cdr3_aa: CASSPRRGGSYEQYF
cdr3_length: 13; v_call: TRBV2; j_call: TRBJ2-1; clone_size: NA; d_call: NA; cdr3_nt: TGTGCCAGCAGTGATGGCCCTTACAATGAGCAGTTCTTC; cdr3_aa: CASSDGPYNEQFF
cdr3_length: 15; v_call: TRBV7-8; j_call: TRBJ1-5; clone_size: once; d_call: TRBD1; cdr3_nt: TGTGCCAGCAGCTTCGACAGGGAGAGCAATCAGCCCCAGCATTTT; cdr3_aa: CASSFDRESNQPQHF
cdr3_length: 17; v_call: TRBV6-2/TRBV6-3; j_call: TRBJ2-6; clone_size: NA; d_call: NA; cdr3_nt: TGTGCCAGCAGTTACTCGAGGAGGGGTGGTGGGGCCAACGTCCTGACTTTC; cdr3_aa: CASSYSRRGGGANVLTF
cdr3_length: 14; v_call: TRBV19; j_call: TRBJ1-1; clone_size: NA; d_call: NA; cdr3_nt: TGTGCCAGTAGTATAACAGCCCAGAACACTGAAGCTTTCTTT; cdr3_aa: CASSITAQNTEAFF
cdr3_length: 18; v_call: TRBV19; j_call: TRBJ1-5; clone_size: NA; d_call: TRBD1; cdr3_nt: TGTGCCAGTACGGGGCCCCGAACCGGCAGGGGGCGCGGTCAGCCCCAGCATTTT; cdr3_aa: CASTGPRTGRGRGQPQHF
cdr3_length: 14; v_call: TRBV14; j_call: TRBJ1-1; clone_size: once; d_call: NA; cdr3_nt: TGTGCCAGCAGCCAGGAGGTCCCAGGGGCTGAAGCCTTCTTT; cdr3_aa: CASSQEVPGAEAFF
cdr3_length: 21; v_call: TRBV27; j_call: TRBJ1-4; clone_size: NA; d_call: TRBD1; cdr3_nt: TGTGCCAGCAGTTTATTTTCCGTTGGTCAGGGGGGACTTCTCGGCGGGGAAAAACTGTTTTTT; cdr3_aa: CASSLFSVGQGGLLGGEKLFF
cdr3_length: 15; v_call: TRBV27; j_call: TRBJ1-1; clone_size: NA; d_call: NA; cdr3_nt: TGTGCCAGCAGTTCTAGACCGGGACAGAACACTGAAGCTTTCTTT; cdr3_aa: CASSSRPGQNTEAFF
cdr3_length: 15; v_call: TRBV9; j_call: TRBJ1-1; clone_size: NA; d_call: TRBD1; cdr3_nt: TGTGCCAGCAGCGGGGGACAGGGAGGTAGCACTGAAGCTTTCTTT; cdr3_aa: CASSGGQGGSTEAFF
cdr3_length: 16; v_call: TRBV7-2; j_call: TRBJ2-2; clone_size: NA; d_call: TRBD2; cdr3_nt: TGTGCCAGCAGCCCCGTGGCGGGGGGGATCACCGGGGAGCTGTTTTTT; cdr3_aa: CASSPVAGGITGELFF
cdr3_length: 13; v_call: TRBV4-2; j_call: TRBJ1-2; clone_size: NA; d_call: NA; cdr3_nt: TGTGCCAGCAGCCAAGGGTCTTCGCGTGGCTACACCTTC; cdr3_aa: CASSQGSSRGYTF
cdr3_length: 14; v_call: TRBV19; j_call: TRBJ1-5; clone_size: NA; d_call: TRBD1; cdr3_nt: TGTGCCAGTAGTCGGACAGGGGGTGCTCAGCCCCAGCATTTT; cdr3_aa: CASSRTGGAQPQHF
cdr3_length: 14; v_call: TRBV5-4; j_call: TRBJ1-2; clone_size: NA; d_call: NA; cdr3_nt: TGTGCCAGCAGCCCCCCCGAGACAGCCTATGGCTACACCTTC; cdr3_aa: CASSPPETAYGYTF
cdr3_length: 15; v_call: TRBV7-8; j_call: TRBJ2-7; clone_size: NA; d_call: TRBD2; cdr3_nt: TGTGCCAGCAGCTTAGATGTAGCGGGGTTATACGAGCAGTACTTC; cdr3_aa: CASSLDVAGLYEQYF
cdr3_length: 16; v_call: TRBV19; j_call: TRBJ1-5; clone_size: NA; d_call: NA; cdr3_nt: TGTGCCAGTAGTATAGATAAGGGCCAAGGAGGGCAGCCCCAGCATTTT; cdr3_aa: CASSIDKGQGGQPQHF
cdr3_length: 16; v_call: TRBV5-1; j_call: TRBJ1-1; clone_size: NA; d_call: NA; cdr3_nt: TGCGCCAGCAGCTTGGAGGGGACAAGCCTGAACACTGAAGCTTTCTTT; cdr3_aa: CASSLEGTSLNTEAFF
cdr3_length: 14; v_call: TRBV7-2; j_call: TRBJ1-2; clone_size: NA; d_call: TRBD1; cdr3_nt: TGTGCCAGCAGCTTAAGACAGGGGAGCAATGGCTACACCTTC; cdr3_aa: CASSLRQGSNGYTF
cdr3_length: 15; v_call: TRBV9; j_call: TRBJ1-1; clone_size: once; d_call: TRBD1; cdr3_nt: TGTGCCAGCAGCGGGGAAGGACAGGGTAGTGCTGAAGCTTTCTTT; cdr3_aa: CASSGEGQGSAEAFF
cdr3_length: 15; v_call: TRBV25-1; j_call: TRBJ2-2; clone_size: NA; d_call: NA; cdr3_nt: TGTGCCAGCAGTACAGGGGGGGGAAATACCGGGGAGCTGTTTTTT; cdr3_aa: CASSTGGGNTGELFF
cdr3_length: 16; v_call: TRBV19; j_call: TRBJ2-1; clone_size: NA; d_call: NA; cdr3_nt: TGTGCCAGTAGTATACGGTCCCTAGGTAGCCACAATGAGCAGTTCTTC; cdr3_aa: CASSIRSLGSHNEQFF
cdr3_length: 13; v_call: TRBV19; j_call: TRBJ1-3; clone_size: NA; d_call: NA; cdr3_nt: TGTGCCAGTAGTACAGGACAAGGAAACACCATATATTTT; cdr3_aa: CASSTGQGNTIYF
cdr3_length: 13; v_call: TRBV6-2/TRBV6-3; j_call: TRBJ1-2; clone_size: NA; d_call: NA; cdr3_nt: TGTGCCAGCAGTTACTTACAGGCTGGGGGCTACACCTTC; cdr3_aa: CASSYLQAGGYTF
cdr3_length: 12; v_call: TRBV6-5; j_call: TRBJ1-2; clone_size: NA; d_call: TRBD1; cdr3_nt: TGTGCCAGCCGGGGACAGGGAAAGGGCTACACCTTC; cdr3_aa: CASRGQGKGYTF
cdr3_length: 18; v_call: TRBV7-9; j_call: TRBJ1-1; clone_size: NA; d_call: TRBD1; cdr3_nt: TGTGCCAGCAGCCCAAGAGGACAGGGTCGTAAGCTGGACACTGAAGCTTTCTTT; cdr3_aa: CASSPRGQGRKLDTEAFF
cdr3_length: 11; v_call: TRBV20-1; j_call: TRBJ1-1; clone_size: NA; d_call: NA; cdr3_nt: TGCAGTGCTAGACCCCAGGAAGGAGCTTTCTTT; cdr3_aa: CSARPQEGAFF
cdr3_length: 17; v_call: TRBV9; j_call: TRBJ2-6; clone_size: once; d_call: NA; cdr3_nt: TGTGCCAGCAGCACTAAGGGGATGAGGTCTGGGGCCAACGTCCTGACTTTC; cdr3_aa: CASSTKGMRSGANVLTF
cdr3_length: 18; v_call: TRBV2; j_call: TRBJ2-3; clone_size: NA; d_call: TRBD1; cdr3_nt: TGTGCCAGCGGCGGGACAGGGGGCATTAGGGTGTTGGCAGATACGCAGTATTTT; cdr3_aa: CASGGTGGIRVLADTQYF
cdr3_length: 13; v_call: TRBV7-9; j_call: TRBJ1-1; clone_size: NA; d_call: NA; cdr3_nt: TGTGCCAGCAGCTCCTCGGGACTCACAGAGGCTTTCTTT; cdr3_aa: CASSSSGLTEAFF
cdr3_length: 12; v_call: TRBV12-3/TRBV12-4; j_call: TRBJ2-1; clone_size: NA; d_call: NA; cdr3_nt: TGTGCCAGCAGTTTAGCGCGGAATGAGCAGTTCTTC; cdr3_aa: CASSLARNEQFF
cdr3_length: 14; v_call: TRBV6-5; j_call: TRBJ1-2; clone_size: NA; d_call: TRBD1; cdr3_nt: TGTGCCAGCAGTTACTGGTCAGGGGGCTATGGCTACACCTTC; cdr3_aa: CASSYWSGGYGYTF
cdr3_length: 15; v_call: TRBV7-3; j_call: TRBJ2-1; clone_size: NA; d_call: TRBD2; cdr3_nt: TGTGCCAGCAGCATACTAGCGGGGGGGTACAATGAGCAGTTCTTC; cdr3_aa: CASSILAGGYNEQFF
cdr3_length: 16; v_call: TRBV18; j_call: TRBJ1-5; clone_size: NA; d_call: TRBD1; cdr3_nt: TGTGCCAGCTCTCCCGGACAGGGGCCACCCAATCAGCCCCAGCATTTT; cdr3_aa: CASSPGQGPPNQPQHF
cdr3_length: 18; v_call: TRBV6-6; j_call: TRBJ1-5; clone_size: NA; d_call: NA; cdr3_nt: TGTGCCAGCAGTCTTTCGCCGGGCTACCCCGGGAACAATCAGCCCCAGCATTTT; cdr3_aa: CASSLSPGYPGNNQPQHF
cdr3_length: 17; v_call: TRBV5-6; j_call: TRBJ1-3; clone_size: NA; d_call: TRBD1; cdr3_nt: TGTGCCAGCAGCCACGGGACAGCTTCCCTCTCTGGAAACACCATATATTTT; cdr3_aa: CASSHGTASLSGNTIYF